The 15 T cell receptor beta chains below were found in one sample sequenced in a study of T cell responses to AZD1222 COVID-19 vaccine. The table came from immunoSEQ multiplex PCR; TCRdb's copy has only in-frame clones and leaves some out. The table shows 130,000 to 150,000 clones, with 90% occurring only once. Sequenced here: peripheral blood, sampled on day 0 of AZD1222 vaccination. These receptors originate from an adult in good health.

The chain carries TRBV27 and TRBJ1-1; 9 bases are a match to TRBD1. CDR3 length: 15 residues. CDR1 is MNHEY, CDR2 SMNVEV, per germline (reference sequence). V lost 0 bases to trimming and J lost 2 bases; unmatched junction nucleotides: 1. As DNA, the CDR3 is TGTGCCAGCAGTTTATCCACAGGGGGCAACACTGAAGCTTTCTTT. Translation gives CASSLSTGGNTEAFF.

The chain uses TRBV30 and TRBJ1-2; no definite D call. Trimming removed 5 bases from V and 7 bases from J, with 8 bases in between. The length of the CDR3 is 10 residues. CDR1 and CDR2 (germline): GTSNPN, SVGIG (reference sequence). The CDR3 is CAWAAAGYTF. For the CDR3, the DNA is TGTGCCTGGGCGGCAGCTGGCTACACCTTC.

The chain employs TRBV6-5 and TRBJ2-7; the match to TRBD2 covers 8 bases. V lost 7 bases to trimming and J lost 3 bases; unmatched junction nucleotides: 8. The CDR3 has 14 residues. Germline lookup yields CDR1 MNHEY and CDR2 SVGAGI. CDR3 amino acids: CASMDGTSFYEQYF. In DNA, the CDR3 is TGTGCCAGCATGGATGGGACTAGTTTCTACGAGCAGTACTTC.

The chain employs TRBV5-5 and TRBJ2-7; possibly TRBD1 or TRBD2 for D (7 bases each). CDR3 length equals 13 residues. CDR1 and CDR2 (germline): SGHKS, YYEKEE (reference sequence). Trimming took off 4 bases at V and 6 bases at J, with 14 bases between the two ends. For the CDR3, the DNA is TGTGCCAGCAGCCAGGGGGGGCTTTTCGAGCAGTACTTC. This translates into CASSQGGLFEQYF.

The J gene is TRBJ1-1, the V gene TRBV19; 8 bases align to TRBD1. Germline lookup yields CDR1 LNHDA and CDR2 SQIVND (reference sequence). The CDR3 is 13 residues long. With 3 bases clipped from V and 7 bases from J, the junction kept 4 bases outside the gene matches. Here the CDR3 DNA reads TGTGCCAGTAGTATCGGACAGGGAAGTGAAGCTTTCTTT. Translated: CASSIGQGSEAFF.

The chain employs TRBV12-5 and TRBJ2-6; no clear D. V lost 2 bases and J 0 bases, leaving 2 bases between the germline ends. The CDR3 is 14 amino acids. The germline CDR1 and CDR2 sequences are LGHNT and FRNRAP. CDR3 sequence reads: CASGLTSGANVLTF. The DNA of the CDR3 is TGTGCTAGTGGTTTGACCTCTGGGGCCAACGTCCTGACTTTC.

This rearrangement joins TRBV24-1 to TRBJ2-3, with 8 nucleotides matching TRBD1. V lost 0 bases and J lost 3; bases outside the gene matches: 10. CDR3 length: 18 amino acids. Germline assignment: CDR1 KGHDR and CDR2 SFDVKD. CDR3 sequence (DNA): TGTGCCACCAGTGATTTGCAAGCAGGGGGCGCTTGGACAGATACGCAGTATTTT. It encodes CATSDLQAGGAWTDTQYF.

The gene calls are TRBV11-2 and TRBJ1-3; D is ambiguous. CDR3 size: 17 residues. Germline V gene data show CDR1 as SGHAT and CDR2 as FQNNGV. V was cut by 5 bases and J by 0 bases, with 17 bases left in between. The CDR3 DNA follows: TGTGCCAGCAGCCCGACCACCAGGCAGGCCTCTGGAAACACCATATATTTT. Translated: CASSPTTRQASGNTIYF. Based on the CDR3 plus reference TRBV11-2 and TRBJ1-3, the full variable domain is EAGVAQSPRYKIIEKRQSVAFWCNPISGHATLYWYQQILGQGPKLLIQFQNNGVVDDSQLPKDRFSAERLKGVDSTLKIQPAKLEDSAVYLCASSPTTRQASGNTIYFGEGSWLTVV.

The chain carries TRBV19 and TRBJ2-3, with TRBD2 matching 12 bases. The junction had 5 bases not matched to a gene; V was cut back by 4 bases and J by 6 bases. The germline gives CDR1 LNHDA, CDR2 SQIVND (reference sequence). The CDR3 is 15 amino acids. The CDR3 DNA reads as TGTGCCAGTAGTAACCCACTAGCGGGGGGTGATACGCAGTATTTT. It translates to CASSNPLAGGDTQYF.

The chain joins TRBV7-9 to TRBJ2-1; TRBD2 agrees at 8 bases. From germline, CDR1 is SEHNR and CDR2 FQNEAQ (reference sequence). The V gene end was trimmed by 5 bases and the J gene end by 6 bases; junction bases not matched to a gene: 12. CDR3 length: 16 residues. In DNA form, the CDR3 reads TGTGCCAGCAGCCCCTTTGCGGGGGGCCCCGTCAATGAGCAGTTCTTC. Translation gives CASSPFAGGPVNEQFF.

Here the CDR3 DNA reads TGTGCCAGCACCCAGACGGAGCCCTACAATGAGCAGTTCTTC. Translation gives CASTQTEPYNEQFF. J is TRBJ2-1 and V is TRBV2; D remains unclear. The CDR3 consists of 14 residues. Germline-derived CDR1 and CDR2 are SNHLY and FYNNEI. The germline V and J ends were trimmed by 7 bases and 2 bases, with 12 bases remaining between them.

The chain carries TRBV30 and TRBJ1-1; D possibly corresponds to TRBD1 (5 bases). Germline V gives CDR1 GTSNPN, CDR2 SVGIG (reference sequence). CDR3 length equals 14 residues. V was cut by 0 bases and J by 9 bases, with 17 bases left in between. In DNA, the CDR3 is TGTGCCTGGAGTGTAAGCCAGGGAAGGCTCAAAGCTTTCTTT. Translation: CAWSVSQGRLKAFF.

In its sample, this clone was seen once. Other DNA variants within this sample encode the same CDR3. Here the CDR3 reads CASSPDGNYGYTF. The DNA for the CDR3 is TGCGCCAGCAGCCCGGACGGGAACTATGGCTACACCTTC. This rearrangement joins TRBV4-1 to TRBJ1-2; D ambiguous. Germline CDR1 reads MGHRA; CDR2 reads YSYEKL. The CDR3 extends over 13 amino acids. V lost 4 bases to trimming and J lost 2 bases, with 8 bases between them.

The gene calls are TRBV5-1 and TRBJ1-1; TRBD1 matches at 11 bases. V dropped 4 bases and J dropped 4; count of bases not matched to a gene: 3. This CDR3 spans 14 amino acids. The germline V gene has CDR1 SGHRS and CDR2 YFSETQ. CDR3 amino acids: CASSTGQGGTEAFF. As DNA, the CDR3 is TGCGCCAGCAGCACGGGACAGGGGGGCACTGAAGCTTTCTTT.

The chain employs TRBV19 and TRBJ1-2, with a possible D match to TRBD1 (5 bases). This CDR3 is built from 14 residues. The germline CDR1 and CDR2 sequences are LNHDA and SQIVND (reference sequence). The V end lost 4 bases, the J end lost 8 bases, and 17 bases lay between the germline ends. CDR3 sequence reads: CASSTFIGTGGYTF. The CDR3, as DNA: TGTGCCAGTAGTACCTTCATAGGGACGGGCGGCTACACCTTC.